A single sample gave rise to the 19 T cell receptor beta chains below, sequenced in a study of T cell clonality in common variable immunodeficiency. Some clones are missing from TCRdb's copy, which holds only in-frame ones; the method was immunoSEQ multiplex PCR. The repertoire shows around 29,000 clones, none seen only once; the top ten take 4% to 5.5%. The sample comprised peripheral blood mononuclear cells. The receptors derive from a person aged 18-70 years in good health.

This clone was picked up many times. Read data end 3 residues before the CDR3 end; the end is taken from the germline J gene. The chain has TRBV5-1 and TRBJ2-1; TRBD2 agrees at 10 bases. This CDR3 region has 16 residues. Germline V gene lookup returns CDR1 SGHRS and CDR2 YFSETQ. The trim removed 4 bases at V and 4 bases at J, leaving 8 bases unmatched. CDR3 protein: CASSRTGLASYNEQFF. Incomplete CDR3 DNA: TGCGCCAGCAGCAGGACGGGACTAGCGTCTTACAATGAG.

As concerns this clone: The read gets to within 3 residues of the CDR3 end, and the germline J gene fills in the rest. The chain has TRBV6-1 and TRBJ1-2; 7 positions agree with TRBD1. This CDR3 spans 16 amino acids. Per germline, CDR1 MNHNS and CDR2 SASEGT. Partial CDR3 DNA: TGTGCCAGCAGTGAAGTACCGGGACAGAGATACAATGAC. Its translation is CASSEVPGQRYND. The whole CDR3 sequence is CASSEVPGQRYNDYTF.

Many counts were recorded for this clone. The sequenced part of the CDR3 DNA is TGTGCCAGCAGCTTACAGGGGGAATCCTACGAG. Protein: CASSLQGESYE. The full CDR3 reads CASSLQGESYEQYF. V usage is TRBV5-4 and J usage is TRBJ2-7; the match to TRBD1 covers 8 bases. The DNA ends 3 residues before the CDR3 does, and the rest of the CDR3 is filled in from the germline J gene. CDR3 length: 14 amino acids. From germline, CDR1 is SGHNT and CDR2 YYREEE (reference sequence). With V trimmed by 2 bases and J by 1 base, 2 bases remained unmatched.

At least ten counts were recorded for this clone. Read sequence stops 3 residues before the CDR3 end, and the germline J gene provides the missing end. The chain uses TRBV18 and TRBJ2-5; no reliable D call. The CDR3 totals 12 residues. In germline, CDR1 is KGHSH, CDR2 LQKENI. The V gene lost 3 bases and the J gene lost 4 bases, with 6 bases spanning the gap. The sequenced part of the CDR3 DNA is TGTGCCAGCTCACCCGGTCCAGAGACC. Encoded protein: CASSPGPET. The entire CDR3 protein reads CASSPGPETQYF.

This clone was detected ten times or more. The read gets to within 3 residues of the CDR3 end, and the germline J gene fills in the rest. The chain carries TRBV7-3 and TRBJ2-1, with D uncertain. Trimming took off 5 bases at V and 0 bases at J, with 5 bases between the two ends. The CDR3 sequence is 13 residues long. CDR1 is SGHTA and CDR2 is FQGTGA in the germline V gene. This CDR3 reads CASSPNSYNEQFF. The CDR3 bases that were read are TGTGCCAGCAGCCCCAACTCCTACAATGAG.

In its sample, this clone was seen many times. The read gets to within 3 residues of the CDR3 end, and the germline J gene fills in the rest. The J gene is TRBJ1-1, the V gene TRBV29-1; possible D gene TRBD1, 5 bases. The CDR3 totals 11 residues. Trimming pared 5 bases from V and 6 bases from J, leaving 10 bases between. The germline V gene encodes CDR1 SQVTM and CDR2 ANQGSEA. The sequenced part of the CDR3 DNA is TGCAGCGTTCGGTCAGGGCCTGAA. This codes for CSVRSGPE. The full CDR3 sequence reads CSVRSGPEAFF.

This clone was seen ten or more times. The CDR3 here is CASKLAGGRHEQYF. CDR3 bases read: TGTGCCAGCAAATTAGCGGGAGGGCGCCACGAG. This chain uses TRBV13 with TRBJ2-7, with 11 bases identical to TRBD2. The read ends 3 residues shy of where the CDR3 ends; the end is completed using the germline J gene. Germline V gene data show CDR1 as PRHDT and CDR2 as FYEKMQ (reference sequence). The CDR3 runs to 14 residues. The J segment lost 5 bases and the V segment lost 7 bases, leaving 7 bases of the junction unmatched.

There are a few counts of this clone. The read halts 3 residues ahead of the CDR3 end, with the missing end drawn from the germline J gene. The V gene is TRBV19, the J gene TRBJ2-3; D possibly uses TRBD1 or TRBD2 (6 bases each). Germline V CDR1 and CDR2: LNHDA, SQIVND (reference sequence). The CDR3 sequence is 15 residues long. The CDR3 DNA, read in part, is TGTGCCAGTAGCCTAGAAGGTGGAGGGGGAGAGACG. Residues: CASSLEGGGGET. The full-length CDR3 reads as CASSLEGGGGETQYF. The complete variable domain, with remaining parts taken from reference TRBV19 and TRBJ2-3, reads DGGITQSPKYLFRKEGQNVTLSCEQNLNHDAMYWYRQDPGQGLRLIYYSQIVNDFQKGDIAEGYSVSREKKESFPLTVTSAQKNPTAFYLCASSLEGGGGETQYFGPGTRLTVL.

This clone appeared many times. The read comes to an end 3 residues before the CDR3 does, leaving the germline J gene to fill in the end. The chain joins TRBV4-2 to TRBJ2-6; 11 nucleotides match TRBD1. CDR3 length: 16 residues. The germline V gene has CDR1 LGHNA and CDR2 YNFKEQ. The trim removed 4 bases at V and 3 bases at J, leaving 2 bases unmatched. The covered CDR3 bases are TGTGCCAGCAGCCCGGGACAGGGGGTTGGGGCCAACGTC. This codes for CASSPGQGVGANV. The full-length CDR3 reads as CASSPGQGVGANVLTF.

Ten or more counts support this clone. The sequenced CDR3 bases are TGCGCCAGCAGCTTGGTTGGGGACTCCACAGATACG. This gives the protein CASSLVGDSTDT. The full-length CDR3 reads as CASSLVGDSTDTQYF. The gene calls are TRBV5-1 and TRBJ2-3, with TRBD2 as a possible D gene (6 bases). The CDR3 end lies 3 residues beyond the end of the read and is filled in from the germline J gene. V lost 0 bases to trimming and J lost 2 bases, with 10 bases between them. Germline assignment: CDR1 SGHRS and CDR2 YFSETQ. The CDR3 is made up of 15 amino acids.

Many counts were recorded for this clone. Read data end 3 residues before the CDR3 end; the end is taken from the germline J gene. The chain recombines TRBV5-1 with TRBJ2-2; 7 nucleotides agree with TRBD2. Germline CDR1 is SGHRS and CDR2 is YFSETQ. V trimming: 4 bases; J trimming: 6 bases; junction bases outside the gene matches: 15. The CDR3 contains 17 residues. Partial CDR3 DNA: TGCGCCAGCAGCAACCGGGATAGCGGGTACCCGGCCGGGGAG. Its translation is CASSNRDSGYPAGE. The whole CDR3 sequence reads CASSNRDSGYPAGELFF.

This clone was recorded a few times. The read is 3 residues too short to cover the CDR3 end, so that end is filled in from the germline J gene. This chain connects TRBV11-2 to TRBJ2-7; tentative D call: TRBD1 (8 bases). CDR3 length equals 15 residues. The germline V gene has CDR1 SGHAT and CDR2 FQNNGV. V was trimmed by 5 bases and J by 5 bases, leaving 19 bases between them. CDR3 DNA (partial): TGTGCCAGCAGCCTCCGGACAGGGAGGGGTAACGAG. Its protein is CASSLRTGRGNE. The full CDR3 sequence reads CASSLRTGRGNEQYF.

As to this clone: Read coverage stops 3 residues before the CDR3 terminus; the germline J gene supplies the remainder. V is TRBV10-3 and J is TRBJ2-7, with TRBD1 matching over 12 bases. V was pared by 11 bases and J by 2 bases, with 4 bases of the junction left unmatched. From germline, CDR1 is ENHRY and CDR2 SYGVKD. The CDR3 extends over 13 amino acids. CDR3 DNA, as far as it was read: TGTGCCGCCGGGACAGGGGGCCCCTACGAG. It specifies CAAGTGGPYE. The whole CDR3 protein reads CAAGTGGPYEQYF.

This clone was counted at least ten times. The DNA read from the CDR3 is TGCGCCAGCAGCTCGGGGGACACAGATACG. It encodes CASSSGDTDT. The whole CDR3 protein is CASSSGDTDTQYF. The V and J genes are TRBV5-1 and TRBJ2-3; tentative D call: TRBD2 (6 bases). From the germline J gene comes the end of the CDR3, since the read stops 3 residues before it. The germline V and J ends were trimmed by 3 bases and 2 bases, with 7 bases remaining between them. The CDR3 length is 13 residues. CDR1 is SGHRS and CDR2 is YFSETQ in the germline V gene.

The sequenced part of the CDR3 DNA is TGCGCCAGCAGTCCCGGACAGGGCTATGAG. It translates to CASSPGQGYE. The CDR3, in full, reads CASSPGQGYEQFF. This chain connects TRBV5-1 to TRBJ2-1, with 8 bases that match TRBD1. The read gets to within 3 residues of the CDR3 end, and the germline J gene fills in the rest. This CDR3 spans 13 amino acids. CDR1 is SGHRS and CDR2 is YFSETQ in the germline V gene. V was pared by 5 bases and J by 8 bases, with 6 bases of the junction left unmatched.

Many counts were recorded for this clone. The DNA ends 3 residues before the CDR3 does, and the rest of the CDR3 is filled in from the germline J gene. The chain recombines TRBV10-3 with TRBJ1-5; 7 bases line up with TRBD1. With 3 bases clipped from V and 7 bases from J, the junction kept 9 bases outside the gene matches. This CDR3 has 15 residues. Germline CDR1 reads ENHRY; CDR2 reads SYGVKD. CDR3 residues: CAISDRAGGNQPQHF. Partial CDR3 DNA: TGTGCCATCAGTGATCGGGCAGGGGGAAACCAGCCC.

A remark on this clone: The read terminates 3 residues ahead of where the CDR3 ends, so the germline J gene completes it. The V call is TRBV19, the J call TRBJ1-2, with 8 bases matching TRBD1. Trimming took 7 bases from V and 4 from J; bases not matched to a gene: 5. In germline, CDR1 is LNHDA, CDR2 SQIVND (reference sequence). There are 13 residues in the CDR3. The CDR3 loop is CASTRTGTYGYTF. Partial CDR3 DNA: TGTGCCAGTACCCGGACAGGGACCTATGGC.

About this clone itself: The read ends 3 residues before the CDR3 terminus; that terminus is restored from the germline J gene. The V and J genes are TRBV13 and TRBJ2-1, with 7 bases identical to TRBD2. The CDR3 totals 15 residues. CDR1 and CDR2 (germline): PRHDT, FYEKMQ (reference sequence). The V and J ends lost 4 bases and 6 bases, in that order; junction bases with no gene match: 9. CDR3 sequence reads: CASSSASGTTNEQFF. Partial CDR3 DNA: TGTGCCAGCAGCTCGGCTAGCGGAACCACCAATGAG.

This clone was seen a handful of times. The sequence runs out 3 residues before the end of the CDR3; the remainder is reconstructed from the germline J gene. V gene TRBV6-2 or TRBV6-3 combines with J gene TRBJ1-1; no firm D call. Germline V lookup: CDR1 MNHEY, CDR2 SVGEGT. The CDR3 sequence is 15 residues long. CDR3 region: CASSYGLAFYNEAFF. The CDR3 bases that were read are TGTGCCAGCAGTTACGGGCTAGCGTTTTACAATGAG.